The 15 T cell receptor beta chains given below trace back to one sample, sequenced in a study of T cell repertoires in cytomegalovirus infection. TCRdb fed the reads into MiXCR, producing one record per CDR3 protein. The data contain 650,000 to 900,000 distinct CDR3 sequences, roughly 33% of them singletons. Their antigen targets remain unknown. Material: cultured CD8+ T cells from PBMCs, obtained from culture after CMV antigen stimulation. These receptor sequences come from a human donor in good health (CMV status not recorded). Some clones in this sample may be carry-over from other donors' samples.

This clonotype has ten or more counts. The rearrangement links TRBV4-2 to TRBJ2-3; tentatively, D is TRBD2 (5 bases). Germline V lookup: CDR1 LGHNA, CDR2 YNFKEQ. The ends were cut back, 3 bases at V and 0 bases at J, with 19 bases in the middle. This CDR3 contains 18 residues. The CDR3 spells CASSHPSDGGLSTDTQYF. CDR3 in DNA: TGTGCCAGCAGCCACCCCTCGGATGGCGGGCTGAGCACAGATACGCAGTATTTT.

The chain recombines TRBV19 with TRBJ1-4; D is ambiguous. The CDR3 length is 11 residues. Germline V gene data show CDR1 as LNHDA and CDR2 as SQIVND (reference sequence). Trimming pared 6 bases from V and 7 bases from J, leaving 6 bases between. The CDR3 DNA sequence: TGTGCCAGTAGGGCCATTGAAAAACTGTTTTTT. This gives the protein CASRAIEKLFF.

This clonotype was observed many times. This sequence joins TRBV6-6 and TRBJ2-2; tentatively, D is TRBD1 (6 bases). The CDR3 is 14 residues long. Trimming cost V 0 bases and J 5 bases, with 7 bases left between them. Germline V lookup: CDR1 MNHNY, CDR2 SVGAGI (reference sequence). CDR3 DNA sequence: TGTGCCAGCAGTTACTCTACAGGGACCGGGGAGCTGTTTTTT. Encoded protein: CASSYSTGTGELFF.

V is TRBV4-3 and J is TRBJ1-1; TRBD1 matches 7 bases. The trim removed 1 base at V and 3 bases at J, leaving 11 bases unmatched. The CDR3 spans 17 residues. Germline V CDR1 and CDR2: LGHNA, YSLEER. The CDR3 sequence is CASSQAHGDREDTEAFF. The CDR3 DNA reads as TGCGCCAGCAGCCAAGCCCATGGCGACAGGGAAGACACTGAAGCTTTCTTT.

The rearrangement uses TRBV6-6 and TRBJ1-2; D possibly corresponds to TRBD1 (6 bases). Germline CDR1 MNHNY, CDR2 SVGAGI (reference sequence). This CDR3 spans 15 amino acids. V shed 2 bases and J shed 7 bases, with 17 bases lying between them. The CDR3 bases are TGTGCCAGCAGTTACGAGTCAGGGGACGCGGGTGGCTACACCTTC. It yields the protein CASSYESGDAGGYTF.

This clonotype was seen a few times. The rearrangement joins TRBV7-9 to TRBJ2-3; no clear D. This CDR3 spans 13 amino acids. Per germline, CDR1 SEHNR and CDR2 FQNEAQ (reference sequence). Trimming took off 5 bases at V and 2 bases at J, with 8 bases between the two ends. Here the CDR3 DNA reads TGTGCCAGCAGCATCTATTACACAGATACGCAGTATTTT. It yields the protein CASSIYYTDTQYF.

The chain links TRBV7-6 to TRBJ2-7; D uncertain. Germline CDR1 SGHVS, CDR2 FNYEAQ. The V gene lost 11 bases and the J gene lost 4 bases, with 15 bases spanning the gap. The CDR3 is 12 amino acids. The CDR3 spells CAAATDSYEQYV. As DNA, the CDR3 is TGTGCCGCCGCGACCGATTCATACGAGCAGTACGTC.

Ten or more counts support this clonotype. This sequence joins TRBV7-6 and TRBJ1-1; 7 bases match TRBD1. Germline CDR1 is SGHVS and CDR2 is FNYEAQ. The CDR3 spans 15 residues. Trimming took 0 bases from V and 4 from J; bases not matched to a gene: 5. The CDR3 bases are TGTGCCAGCAGCTTAGCAGGGACAGAGACCACTGAAGCTTTCTTT. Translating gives CASSLAGTETTEAFF. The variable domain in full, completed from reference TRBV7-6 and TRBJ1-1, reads GAGVSQSPRYKVTKRGQDVALRCDPISGHVSLYWYRQALGQGPEFLTYFNYEAQQDKSGLPNDRFSAERPEGSISTLTIQRTEQRDSAMYRCASSLAGTETTEAFFGQGTRLTVV.

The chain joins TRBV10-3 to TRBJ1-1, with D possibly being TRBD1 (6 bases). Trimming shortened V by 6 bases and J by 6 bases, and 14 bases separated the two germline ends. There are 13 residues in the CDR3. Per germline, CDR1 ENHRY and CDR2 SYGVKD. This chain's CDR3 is CAISATGPSEAFF. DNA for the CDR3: TGTGCCATCAGCGCGACAGGCCCTTCTGAAGCTTTCTTT.

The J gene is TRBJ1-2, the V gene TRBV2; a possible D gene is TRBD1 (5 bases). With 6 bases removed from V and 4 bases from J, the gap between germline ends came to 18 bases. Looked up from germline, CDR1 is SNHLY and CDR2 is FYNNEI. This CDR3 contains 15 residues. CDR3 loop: CASSNLQGESYGYTF. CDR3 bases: TGTGCCAGCAGCAACCTGCAGGGCGAAAGCTATGGCTACACCTTC.

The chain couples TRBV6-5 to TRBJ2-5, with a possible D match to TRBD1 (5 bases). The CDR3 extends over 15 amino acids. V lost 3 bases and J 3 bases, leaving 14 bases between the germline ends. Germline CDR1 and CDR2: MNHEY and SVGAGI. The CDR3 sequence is CASSYGLEGEETQYF. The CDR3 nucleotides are TGTGCCAGCAGTTATGGTCTTGAAGGGGAAGAGACCCAGTACTTC.

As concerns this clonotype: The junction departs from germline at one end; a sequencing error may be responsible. CDR3 residues: CASSPEGDGRQETRYF. Here the CDR3 DNA reads TGTGCCAGCAGCCCGGAGGGGGACGGGAGACAAGAGACCCGGTACTTC. The rearrangement uses TRBV7-6 and TRBJ2-5, with D perhaps being TRBD1 or TRBD2 (6 bases each). The CDR3 consists of 16 residues. The germline gives CDR1 SGHVS, CDR2 FNYEAQ.

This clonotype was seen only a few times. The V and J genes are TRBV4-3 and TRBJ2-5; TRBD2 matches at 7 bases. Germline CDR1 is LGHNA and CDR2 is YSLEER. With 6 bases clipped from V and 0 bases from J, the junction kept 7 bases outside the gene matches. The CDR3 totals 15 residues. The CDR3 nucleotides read TGCGCCAGCAGTACTAGCGATCAAAACCAAGAGACCCAGTACTTC. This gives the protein CASSTSDQNQETQYF.

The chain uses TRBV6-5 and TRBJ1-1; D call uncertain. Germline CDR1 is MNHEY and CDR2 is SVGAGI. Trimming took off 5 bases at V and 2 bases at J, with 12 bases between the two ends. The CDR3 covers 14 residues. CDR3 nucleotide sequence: TGTGCCAGCAGTACCCCCTATTCTAACACTGAAGCTTTCTTT. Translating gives CASSTPYSNTEAFF.

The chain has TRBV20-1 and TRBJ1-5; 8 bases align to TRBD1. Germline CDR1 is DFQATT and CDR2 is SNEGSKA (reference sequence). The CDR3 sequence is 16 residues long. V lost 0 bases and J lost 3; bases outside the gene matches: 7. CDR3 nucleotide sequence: TGCAGTGCTAGAGATCACAGGGGGAACCCCAATCAGCCCCAGCATTTT. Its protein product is CSARDHRGNPNQPQHF.